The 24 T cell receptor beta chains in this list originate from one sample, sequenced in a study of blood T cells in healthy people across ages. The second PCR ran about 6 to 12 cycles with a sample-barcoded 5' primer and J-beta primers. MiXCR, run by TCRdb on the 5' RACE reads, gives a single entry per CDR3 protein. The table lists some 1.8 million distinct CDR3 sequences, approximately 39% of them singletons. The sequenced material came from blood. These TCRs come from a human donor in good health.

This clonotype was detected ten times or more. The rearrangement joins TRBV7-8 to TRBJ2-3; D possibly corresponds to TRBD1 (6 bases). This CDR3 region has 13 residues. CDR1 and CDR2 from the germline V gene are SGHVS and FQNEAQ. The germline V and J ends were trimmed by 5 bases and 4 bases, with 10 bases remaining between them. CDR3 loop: CASSPGTPDTQYF. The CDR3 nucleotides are TGTGCCAGCAGCCCCGGGACACCAGATACGCAGTATTTT.

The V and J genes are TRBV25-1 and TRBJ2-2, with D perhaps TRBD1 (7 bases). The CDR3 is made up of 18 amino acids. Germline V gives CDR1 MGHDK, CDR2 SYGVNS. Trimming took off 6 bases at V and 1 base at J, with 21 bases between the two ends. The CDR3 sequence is CASSRGRGRGKNTGELFF. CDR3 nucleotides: TGTGCCAGCAGCAGGGGTAGGGGGCGGGGCAAGAACACCGGGGAGCTGTTTTTT. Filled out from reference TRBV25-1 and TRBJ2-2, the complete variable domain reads EADIYQTPRYLVIGTGKKITLECSQTMGHDKMYWYQQDPGMELHLIHYSYGVNSTEKGDLSSESTVSRIRTEHFPLTLESARPSHTSQYLCASSRGRGRGKNTGELFFGEGSRLTVL.

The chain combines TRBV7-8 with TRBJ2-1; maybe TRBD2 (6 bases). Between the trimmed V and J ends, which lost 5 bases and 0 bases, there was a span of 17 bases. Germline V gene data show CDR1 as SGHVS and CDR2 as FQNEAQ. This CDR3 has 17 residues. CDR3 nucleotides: TGTGCCAGCAGCGGTACCGGGACTCGGAGCTCCTACAATGAGCAGTTCTTC. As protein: CASSGTGTRSSYNEQFF.

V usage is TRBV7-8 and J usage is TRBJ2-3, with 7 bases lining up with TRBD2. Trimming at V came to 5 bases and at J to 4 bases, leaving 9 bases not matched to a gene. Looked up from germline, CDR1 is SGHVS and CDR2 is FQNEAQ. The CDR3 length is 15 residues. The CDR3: CASSLGLVFADTQYF. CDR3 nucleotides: TGTGCCAGCAGCCTTGGACTAGTCTTCGCAGATACGCAGTATTTT.

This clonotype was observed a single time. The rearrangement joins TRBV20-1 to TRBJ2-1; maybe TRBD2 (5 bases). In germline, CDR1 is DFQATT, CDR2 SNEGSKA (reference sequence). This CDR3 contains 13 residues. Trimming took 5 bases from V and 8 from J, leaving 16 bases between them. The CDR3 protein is CSAPRLAGYEQFF. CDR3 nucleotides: TGCAGTGCTCCACGGCTAGCAGGCTATGAGCAGTTCTTC.

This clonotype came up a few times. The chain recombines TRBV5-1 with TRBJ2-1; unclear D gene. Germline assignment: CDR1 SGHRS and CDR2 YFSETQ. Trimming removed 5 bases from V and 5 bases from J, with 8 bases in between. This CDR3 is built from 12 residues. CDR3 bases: TGCGCCAGCAGAGACAATAACAATGAGCAGTTCTTC. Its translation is CASRDNNNEQFF. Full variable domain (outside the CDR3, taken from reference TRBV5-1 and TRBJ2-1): KAGVTQTPRYLIKTRGQQVTLSCSPISGHRSVSWYQQTPGQGLQFLFEYFSETQRNKGNFPGRFSGRQFSNSRSEMNVSTLELGDSALYLCASRDNNNEQFFGPGTRLTVL.

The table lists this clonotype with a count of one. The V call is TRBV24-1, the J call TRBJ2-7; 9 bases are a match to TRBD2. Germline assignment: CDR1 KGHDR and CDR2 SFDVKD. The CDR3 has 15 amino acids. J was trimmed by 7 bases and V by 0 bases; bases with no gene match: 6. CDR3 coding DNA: TGTGCCACCAGTGATTTGCAGCGGGGGGTCAATGAGCAGTACTTC. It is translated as CATSDLQRGVNEQYF.

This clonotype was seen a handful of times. For the CDR3, the DNA is TGTGCCAGCAGCTTCGGGACAGGGCAGCCCCAGCATTTT. As protein: CASSFGTGQPQHF. V and J are TRBV11-2 and TRBJ1-5; 9 bases agree with TRBD1. CDR1 and CDR2 from the germline V gene are SGHAT and FQNNGV. The CDR3 is made up of 13 amino acids. V was clipped by 3 bases and J by 7 bases; unmatched bases: 1. Supplemented by reference TRBV11-2 and TRBJ1-5, the full variable domain reads EAGVAQSPRYKIIEKRQSVAFWCNPISGHATLYWYQQILGQGPKLLIQFQNNGVVDDSQLPKDRFSAERLKGVDSTLKIQPAKLEDSAVYLCASSFGTGQPQHFGDGTRLSIL.

The CDR3 region is CSAKSWESNQPQHF. In nucleotides, the CDR3 is TGCAGTGCTAAATCCTGGGAGTCCAATCAGCCCCAGCATTTT. The V and J genes are TRBV20-1 and TRBJ1-5; D gene unclear. This CDR3 region has 14 residues. Trimming stripped 4 bases from V and 3 bases from J, with 13 bases between. Germline lookup yields CDR1 DFQATT and CDR2 SNEGSKA (reference sequence).

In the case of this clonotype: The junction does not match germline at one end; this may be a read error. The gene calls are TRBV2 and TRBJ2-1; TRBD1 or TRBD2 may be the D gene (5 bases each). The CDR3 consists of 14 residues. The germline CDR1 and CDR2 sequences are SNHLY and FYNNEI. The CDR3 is CASSEQGAGFERFF. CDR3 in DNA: TGTGCCAGCAGTGAACAGGGAGCTGGCTTTGAGCGGTTCTTC. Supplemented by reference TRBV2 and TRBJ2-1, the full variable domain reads EPEVTQTPSHQVTQMGQEVILRCVPISNHLYFYWYRQILGQKVEFLVSFYNNEISEKSEIFDDQFSVERPDGSNFTLKIRSTKLEDSAMYFCASSEQGAGFERFFGPGTRLTVL.

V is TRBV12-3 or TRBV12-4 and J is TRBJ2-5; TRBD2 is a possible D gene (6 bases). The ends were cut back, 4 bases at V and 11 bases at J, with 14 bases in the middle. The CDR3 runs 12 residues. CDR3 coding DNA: TGTGCCAGCAGTTCCGTCGGGAGTGGGCAGTACTTC. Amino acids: CASSSVGSGQYF.

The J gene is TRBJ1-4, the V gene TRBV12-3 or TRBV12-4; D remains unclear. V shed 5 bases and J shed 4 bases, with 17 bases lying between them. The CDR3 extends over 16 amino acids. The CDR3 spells CASSPITFGHNEKLFF. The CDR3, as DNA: TGTGCCAGCAGTCCCATCACGTTCGGGCATAATGAAAAACTGTTTTTT.

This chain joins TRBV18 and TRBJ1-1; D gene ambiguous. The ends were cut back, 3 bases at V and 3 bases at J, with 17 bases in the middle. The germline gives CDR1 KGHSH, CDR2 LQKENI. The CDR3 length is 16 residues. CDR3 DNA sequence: TGTGCCAGCTCACCGAGAGTCAACGCCGATCACACTGAAGCTTTCTTT. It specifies CASSPRVNADHTEAFF.

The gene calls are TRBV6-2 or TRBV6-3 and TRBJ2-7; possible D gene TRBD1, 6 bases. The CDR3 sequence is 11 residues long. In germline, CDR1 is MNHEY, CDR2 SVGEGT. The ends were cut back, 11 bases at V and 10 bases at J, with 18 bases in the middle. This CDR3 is CAGTEGGRQYF. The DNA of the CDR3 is TGTGCCGGCACCGAAGGGGGAAGACAGTACTTC.

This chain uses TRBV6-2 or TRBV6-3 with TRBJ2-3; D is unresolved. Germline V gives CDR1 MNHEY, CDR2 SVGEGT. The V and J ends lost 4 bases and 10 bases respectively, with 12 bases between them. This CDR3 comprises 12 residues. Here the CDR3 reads CASSFKMISQYF. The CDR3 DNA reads TGTGCCAGCAGTTTCAAAATGATTTCGCAGTATTTT.

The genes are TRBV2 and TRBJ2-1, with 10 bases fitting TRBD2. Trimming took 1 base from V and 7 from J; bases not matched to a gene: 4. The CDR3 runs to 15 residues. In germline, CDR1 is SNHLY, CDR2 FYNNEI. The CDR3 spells CASSEGLAGANEQFF. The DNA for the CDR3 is TGTGCCAGCAGTGAAGGACTAGCGGGTGCTAATGAGCAGTTCTTC.

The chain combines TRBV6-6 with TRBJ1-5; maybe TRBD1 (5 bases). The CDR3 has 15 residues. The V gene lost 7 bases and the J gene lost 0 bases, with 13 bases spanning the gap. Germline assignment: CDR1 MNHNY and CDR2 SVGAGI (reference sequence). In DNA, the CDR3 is TGTGCCAGCAAGGGACTTTATGGTAGCAATCAGCCCCAGCATTTT. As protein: CASKGLYGSNQPQHF.

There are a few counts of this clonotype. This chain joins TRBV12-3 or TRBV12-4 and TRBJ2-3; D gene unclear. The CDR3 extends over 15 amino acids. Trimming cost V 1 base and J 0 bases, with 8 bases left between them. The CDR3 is CASSLDSWSTDTQYF. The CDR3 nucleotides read TGTGCCAGCAGTTTAGACAGTTGGAGCACAGATACGCAGTATTTT.

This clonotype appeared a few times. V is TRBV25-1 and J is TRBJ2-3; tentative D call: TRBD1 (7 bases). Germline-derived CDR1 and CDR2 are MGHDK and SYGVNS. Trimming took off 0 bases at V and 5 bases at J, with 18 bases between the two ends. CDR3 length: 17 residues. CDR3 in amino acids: CASSEYRRRGRGDTQYF. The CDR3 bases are TGTGCCAGCAGTGAATATAGGAGGAGGGGGCGCGGAGATACGCAGTATTTT.

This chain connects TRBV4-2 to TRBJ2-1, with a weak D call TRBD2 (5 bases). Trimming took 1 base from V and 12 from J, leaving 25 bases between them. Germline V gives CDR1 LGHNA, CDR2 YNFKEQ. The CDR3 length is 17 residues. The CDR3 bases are TGTGCCAGCAGCCAAGGTGCAGGACTGGTGGGGTCTGCGAGGCAGTTCTTC. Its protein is CASSQGAGLVGSARQFF.

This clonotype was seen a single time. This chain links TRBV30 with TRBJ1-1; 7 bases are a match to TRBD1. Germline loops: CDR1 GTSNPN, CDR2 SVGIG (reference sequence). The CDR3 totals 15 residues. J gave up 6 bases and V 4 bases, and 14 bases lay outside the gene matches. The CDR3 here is CAWTPTRSGGPEAFF. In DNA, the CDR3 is TGTGCCTGGACTCCTACTAGGTCAGGGGGTCCTGAAGCTTTCTTT.

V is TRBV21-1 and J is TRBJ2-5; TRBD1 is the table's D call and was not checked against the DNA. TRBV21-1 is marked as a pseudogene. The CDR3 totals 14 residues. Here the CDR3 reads CASSSRDHQETQYF. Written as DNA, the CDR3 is TGTGCCAGCAGCAGCCGGGACCACCAGGAGACCCAGTACTTC.

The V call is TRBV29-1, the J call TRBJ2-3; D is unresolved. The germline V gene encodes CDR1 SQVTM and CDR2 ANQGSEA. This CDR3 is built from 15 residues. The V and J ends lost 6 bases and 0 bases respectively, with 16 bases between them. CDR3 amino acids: CSVSAASSSTDTQYF. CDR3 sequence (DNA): TGCAGCGTGTCGGCCGCCTCGAGCAGCACAGATACGCAGTATTTT.

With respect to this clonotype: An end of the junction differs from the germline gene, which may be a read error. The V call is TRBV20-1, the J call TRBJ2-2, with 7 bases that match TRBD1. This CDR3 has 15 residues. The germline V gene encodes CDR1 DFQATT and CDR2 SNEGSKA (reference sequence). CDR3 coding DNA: TGCAGTGCTAGAAAAACAGGGGCGAACACCGGGGAGCGGTTTTTT. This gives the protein CSARKTGANTGERFF.